Below are 8 T cell receptor beta chains sequenced from a single sample in a study of blood T cell repertoires in COVID-19. Sequencing used immunoSEQ multiplex PCR; TCRdb keeps in-frame clones, though not all of them. The table lists about 330,000 clones, 88% of them singletons. Material for sequencing was PBMCs or T cells enriched from blood (not recorded which). All receptors come from a man aged 30-40 years who had recovered from COVID-19.

The V gene is TRBV18, the J gene TRBJ2-7; 8 bases align to TRBD1. Per the germline V gene, CDR1 is KGHSH and CDR2 is LQKENI. CDR3 length: 15 amino acids. The V gene end was trimmed by 0 bases and the J gene end by 2 bases; junction bases not matched to a gene: 3. The CDR3: CASSPPTGDTYEQYF. The CDR3 nucleotides are TGTGCCAGCTCACCACCGACAGGGGACACCTACGAGCAGTACTTC.

The J gene is TRBJ1-2, the V gene TRBV6-2 or TRBV6-3; tentatively, D is TRBD1 (6 bases). The CDR3 consists of 14 residues. V lost 4 bases, J lost 5 bases, and 14 bases lay in between. CDR1 and CDR2 from the germline V gene are MNHEY and SVGEGT. The chain's CDR3 is CASSSPQGGYGYTF. CDR3 nucleotide sequence: TGTGCCAGCAGTTCCCCACAGGGAGGGTATGGCTACACCTTC.

The chain links TRBV28 to TRBJ1-3, with D possibly matching TRBD1 (6 bases). The germline gives CDR1 MDHEN, CDR2 SYDVKM. Between the trimmed V and J ends, which lost 8 bases and 6 bases, there was a span of 11 bases. This CDR3 spans 12 amino acids. Here the CDR3 DNA reads TGTGCCAGCCAATCAGGGGCAAACACCATATATTTT. As protein: CASQSGANTIYF.

The chain recombines TRBV5-1 with TRBJ1-5, with D possibly matching TRBD1 (6 bases). V lost 0 bases, J lost 2 bases, and 15 bases lay in between. Germline values: CDR1 SGHRS, CDR2 YFSETQ. There are 17 residues in the CDR3. The CDR3: CASSLEWEKGGNQPQHF. Here the CDR3 DNA reads TGCGCCAGCAGCTTGGAGTGGGAAAAGGGGGGCAATCAGCCCCAGCATTTT.

The chain has TRBV7-9 and TRBJ2-1; the match to TRBD2 covers 9 bases. The germline V gene encodes CDR1 SEHNR and CDR2 FQNEAQ (reference sequence). The CDR3 is 15 amino acids. The ends lost 5 bases at V and 6 bases at J; junction bases unmatched: 8. This CDR3 reads CASSLSGGYVNEQFF. Written as DNA, the CDR3 is TGTGCCAGCAGCCTTAGCGGGGGTTACGTCAATGAGCAGTTCTTC. The entire variable domain, with the rest obtained from reference TRBV7-9 and TRBJ2-1, is as follows: DTGVSQNPRHKITKRGQNVTFRCDPISEHNRLYWYRQTLGQGPEFLTYFQNEAQLEKSRLLSDRFSAERPKGSFSTLEIQRTEQGDSAMYLCASSLSGGYVNEQFFGPGTRLTVL.

The chain carries TRBV10-1 and TRBJ1-4; the D is unclear. The germline CDR1 and CDR2 sequences are WNHNN and SYGVQD (reference sequence). The ends were cut back, 3 bases at V and 5 bases at J, with 10 bases in the middle. The CDR3 consists of 14 residues. The CDR3 nucleotides read TGCGCCAGCAGTGACCCCGGGAAGAATGAAAAACTGTTTTTT. Translating it yields CASSDPGKNEKLFF.

This chain joins TRBV27 and TRBJ1-1; no definite D call. Germline V CDR1 and CDR2: MNHEY, SMNVEV (reference sequence). CDR3 length equals 13 residues. V was pared by 5 bases and J by 11 bases, with 18 bases between. CDR3 in amino acids: CASSPSRIRVAFF. The CDR3 coding sequence is TGTGCCAGCAGTCCCTCTAGAATCCGGGTGGCTTTCTTT.

The chain links TRBV3-1 (or the pseudogene TRBV3-2) to TRBJ1-1, with TRBD1 identical over 7 bases. This CDR3 spans 15 amino acids. Germline values: CDR1 LGHDT, CDR2 YNNKEL (reference sequence). V shed 1 base and J 6 bases; nucleotides not matched to a gene: 8. Here the CDR3 reads CASSQGTGVMSEAFF. The CDR3 DNA reads as TGTGCCAGCAGCCAAGGCACAGGGGTGATGTCTGAAGCTTTCTTT.